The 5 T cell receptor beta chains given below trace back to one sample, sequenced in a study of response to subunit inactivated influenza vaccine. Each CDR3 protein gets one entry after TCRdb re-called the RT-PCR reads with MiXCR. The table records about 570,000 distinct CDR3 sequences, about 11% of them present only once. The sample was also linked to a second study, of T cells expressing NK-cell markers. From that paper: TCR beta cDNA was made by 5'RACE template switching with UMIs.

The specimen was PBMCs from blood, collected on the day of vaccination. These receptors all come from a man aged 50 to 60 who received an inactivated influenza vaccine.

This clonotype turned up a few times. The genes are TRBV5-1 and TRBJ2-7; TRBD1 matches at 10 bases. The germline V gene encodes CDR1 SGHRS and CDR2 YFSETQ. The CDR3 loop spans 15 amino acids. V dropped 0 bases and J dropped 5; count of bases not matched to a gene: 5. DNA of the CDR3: TGCGCCAGCAGCTTGGCCGGGACAGGGGTTAACGAGCAGTACTTC. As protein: CASSLAGTGVNEQYF.

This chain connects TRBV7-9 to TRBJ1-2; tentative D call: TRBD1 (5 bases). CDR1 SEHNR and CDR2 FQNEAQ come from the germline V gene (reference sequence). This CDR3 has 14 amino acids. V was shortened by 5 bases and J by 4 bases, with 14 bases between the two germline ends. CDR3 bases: TGTGCCAGCAGCAATTTTGCAGGGAGCTATGGCTACACCTTC. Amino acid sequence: CASSNFAGSYGYTF.

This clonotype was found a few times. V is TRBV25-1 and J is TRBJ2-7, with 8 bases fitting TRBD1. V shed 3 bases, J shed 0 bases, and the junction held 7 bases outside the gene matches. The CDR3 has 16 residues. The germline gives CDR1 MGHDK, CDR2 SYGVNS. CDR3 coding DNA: TGTGCCAGCAGTGATACACTCGGACAGGGCTCCTACGAGCAGTACTTC. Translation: CASSDTLGQGSYEQYF.

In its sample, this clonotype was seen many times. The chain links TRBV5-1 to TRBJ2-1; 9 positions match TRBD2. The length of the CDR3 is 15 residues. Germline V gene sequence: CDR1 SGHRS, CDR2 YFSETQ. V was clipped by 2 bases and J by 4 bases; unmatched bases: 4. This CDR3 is CASSLRRGGYNEQFF. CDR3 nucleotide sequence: TGCGCCAGCAGCTTAAGGCGGGGGGGATACAATGAGCAGTTCTTC.

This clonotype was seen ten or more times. The CDR3 nucleotides read TGTGCCAGCAGCTCGGGACCGCCGGAGTACAATGAGCAGTTCTTC. Encoded protein: CASSSGPPEYNEQFF. The chain carries TRBV7-9 and TRBJ2-1; D possibly uses TRBD1 or TRBD2 (5 bases each). V was shortened by 4 bases and J by 4 bases, with 14 bases between the two germline ends. This CDR3 has 15 residues. CDR1 SEHNR and CDR2 FQNEAQ come from the germline V gene (reference sequence).